This TCR beta chain was captured in a study of T cell changes during pregnancy in multiple sclerosis. V lost 5 bases, J lost 2 bases, and 6 bases stayed unmatched. Germline lookup yields CDR1 MNHEY and CDR2 SVGAGI. The length of the CDR3 is 15 residues. The table came from immunoSEQ multiplex PCR; TCRdb's copy has only in-frame clones and leaves some out. The data show 45,000 to 55,000 clones, about 90% seen once. The sequencing used peripheral blood, collected in the first trimester of pregnancy. The receptor's source is a female donor with multiple sclerosis, enrolled in a pregnancy study. J is TRBJ1-3 and V is TRBV6-5; 7 bases are a match to TRBD1. The CDR3 here is CASSRTTGAGNTIYF. The CDR3 DNA reads TGTGCCAGCAGTCGGACCACAGGGGCTGGAAACACCATATATTTT.